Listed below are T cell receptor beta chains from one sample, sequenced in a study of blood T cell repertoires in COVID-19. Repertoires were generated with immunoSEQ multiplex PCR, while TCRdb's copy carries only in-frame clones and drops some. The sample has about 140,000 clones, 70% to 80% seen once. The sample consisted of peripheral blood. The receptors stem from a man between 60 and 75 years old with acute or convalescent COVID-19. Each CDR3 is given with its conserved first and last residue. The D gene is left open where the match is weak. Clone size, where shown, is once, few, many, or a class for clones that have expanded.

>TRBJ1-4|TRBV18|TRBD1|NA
TGTGCCAGCTCACCTGGACAGGAGAGGGAAAAACTGTTTTTT
CASSPGQEREKLFF
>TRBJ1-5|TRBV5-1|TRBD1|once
TGCGCCAGCAGCTTAACAGGGGGCGGTCAGCCCCAGCATTTT
CASSLTGGGQPQHF
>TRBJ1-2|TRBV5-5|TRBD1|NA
TGTGCCAGCAGCTCCCGCACAGGGGACCTCTATGGCTACACCTTC
CASSSRTGDLYGYTF
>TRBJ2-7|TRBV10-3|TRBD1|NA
TGTGCCATCACCCGGGACAGCGTCTACGAGCAGTACTTC
CAITRDSVYEQYF
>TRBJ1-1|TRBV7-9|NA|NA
TGTGCCAGCAGCTCCACCCTGGGTCGGACAAGGAACACTGAAGCTTTCTTT
CASSSTLGRTRNTEAFF
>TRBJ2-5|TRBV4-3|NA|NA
TGCGCCAGCAGCCAAGGGACATTCGAAGTAGAGACCCAGTACTTC
CASSQGTFEVETQYF
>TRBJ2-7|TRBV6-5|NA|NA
TGTGCCAGCAGTTCTGGACTGATTTACGAGCAGTACTTC
CASSSGLIYEQYF
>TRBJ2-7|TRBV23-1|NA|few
TGCGCCAGCGGGGGCCCATTGTACGAGCAGTACTTC
CASGGPLYEQYF
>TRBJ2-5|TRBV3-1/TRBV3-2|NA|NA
TGTGCCAGCAGCCAAGGCCCTAGCGTGGGGGAGACCCAGTACTTC
CASSQGPSVGETQYF
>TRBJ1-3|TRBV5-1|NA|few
TGCGCCAGCAGCCCACACTCTGGAAACACCATATATTTT
CASSPHSGNTIYF
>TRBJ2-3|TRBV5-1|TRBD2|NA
TGCGCCAGCAGCTACTTTGGGACTAGCGGGAGGAGCACAGATACGCAGTATTTT
CASSYFGTSGRSTDTQYF
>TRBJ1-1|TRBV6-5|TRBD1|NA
TGTGCCAGCAGTTACGGGACAGGGACTGAAGCTTTCTTT
CASSYGTGTEAFF
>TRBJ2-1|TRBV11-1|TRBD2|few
TGTGCCAGCAGCCTGGTACTAGCGGGAGGGAGGGATGAGCAGTTCTTC
CASSLVLAGGRDEQFF
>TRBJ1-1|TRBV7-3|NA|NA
TGTGCCAGCAGCGTAAGGTCAGGCCAGGCGGCTTTCTTT
CASSVRSGQAAFF
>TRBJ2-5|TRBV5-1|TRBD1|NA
TGCGCCAGCAGCTCGGTGGACAGGGACTTCCAAGAGACCCAGTACTTC
CASSSVDRDFQETQYF
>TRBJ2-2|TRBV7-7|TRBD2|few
TGTGCTAGCAGCGAACCGGGACTAGCGAGCGCCGGGGAGCTGTTTTTT
CASSEPGLASAGELFF
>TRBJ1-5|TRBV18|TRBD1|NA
TGTGCCAGCTCATCCCGACAGGGGGGAAATCAGCCCCAGCATTTT
CASSSRQGGNQPQHF
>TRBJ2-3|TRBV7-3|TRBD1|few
TGTGCCAGCAGCCGACAGGGGCGAGTGGAAGATACGCAGTATTTT
CASSRQGRVEDTQYF
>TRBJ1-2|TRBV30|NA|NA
TGTGCCTGGAGTGTACGGGCAGGGGCCAACTATGGCTACACCTTC
CAWSVRAGANYGYTF
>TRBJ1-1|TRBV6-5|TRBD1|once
TGTGCCAGCAGTTACTCGAGGGAGACAGGGGGATTCGAAGCTTTCTTT
CASSYSRETGGFEAFF
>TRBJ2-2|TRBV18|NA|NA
TGTGCCAGCTCACCAACGACAGGTGCCACCGGGGAGCTGTTTTTT
CASSPTTGATGELFF
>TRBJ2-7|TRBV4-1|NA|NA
TGCGCCAGCAGCCAAGGGGAGAGGGCCTACGAGCAGTACTTC
CASSQGERAYEQYF
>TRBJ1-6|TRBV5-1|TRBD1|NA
TGCGCCAGCAGCTTAGGATCCTCGGGACAGGGGCGGTCACCCCTCCACTTT
CASSLGSSGQGRSPLHF
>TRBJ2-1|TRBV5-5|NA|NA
TGTGCCAGCAGCTTGGGGTCGGCGGGGATATACAATGAGCAGTTCTTC
CASSLGSAGIYNEQFF
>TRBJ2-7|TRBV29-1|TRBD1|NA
TGCAGCGTTGGGACAGGGGGCAGCTCCTACGAGCAGTACTTC
CSVGTGGSSYEQYF
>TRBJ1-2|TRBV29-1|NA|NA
TGCAGCGTTAGGAGGGCCGGGACCCCCCCAGAGAGAGGCTACACCTTC
CSVRRAGTPPERGYTF
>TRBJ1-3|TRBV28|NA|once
TGTGCCAGCAGTCGGAGCGGCTCTGGAAACACCATATATTTT
CASSRSGSGNTIYF
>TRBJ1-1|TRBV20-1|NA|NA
TGCAGTGCTTATAAGAACACTGAAGCTTTCTTT
CSAYKNTEAFF
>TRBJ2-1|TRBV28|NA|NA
TGTGCCAGCAGTTTATGGGGCGGGGTCTACAATGAGCAGTTCTTC
CASSLWGGVYNEQFF
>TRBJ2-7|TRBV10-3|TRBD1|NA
TGTGCCATCAGTGAGTCGAGGGGGCCAGGAACCTACGAGCAGTACTTC
CAISESRGPGTYEQYF
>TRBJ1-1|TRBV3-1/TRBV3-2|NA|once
TGTGCCAGCAGCTACTCCGGGAGCACTGAAGCTTTCTTT
CASSYSGSTEAFF
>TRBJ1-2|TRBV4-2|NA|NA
TGTGCCAGCAGCCAGCTGGGCGCGGGCGACTATGGCTACACCTTC
CASSQLGAGDYGYTF
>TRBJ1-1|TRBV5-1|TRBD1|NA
TGCGCCAGCAGGGTTACAGGGGTGAACACTGAAGCTTTCTTT
CASRVTGVNTEAFF
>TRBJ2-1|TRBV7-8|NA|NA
TGTGCCAGCAGCTTGGCGGTAGGGGGAACGTACAATGAGCAGTTCTTC
CASSLAVGGTYNEQFF
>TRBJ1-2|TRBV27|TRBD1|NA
TGTGCCAGCAGAGGGACAGACTATGGCTACACCTTC
CASRGTDYGYTF
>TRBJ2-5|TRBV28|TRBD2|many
TGTGCCAGCAGTTTGGCCGGGAGGGGGCAAGAGACCCAGTACTTC
CASSLAGRGQETQYF
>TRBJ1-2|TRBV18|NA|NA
TGTGCCAGCTCACCGCGGGGTAACTATGGCTACACCTTC
CASSPRGNYGYTF
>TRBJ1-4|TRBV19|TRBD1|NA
TGTGCCAGCCAATCCACAGGGGCCTTTAATGAAAAACTGTTTTTT
CASQSTGAFNEKLFF
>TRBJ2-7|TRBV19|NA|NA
TGTGCCAGTAGTTTGCGGAAACATTCGCTGGACGAGCAGTACTTC
CASSLRKHSLDEQYF
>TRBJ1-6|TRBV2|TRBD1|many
TGTGCCAGCAGTGAAGCGCGGGACAGGGGTTCACCCCTCCACTTT
CASSEARDRGSPLHF
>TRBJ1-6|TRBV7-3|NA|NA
TGTGCCAGCAGCTCCGACAGGCTAGGTTCACCCCTCCACTTT
CASSSDRLGSPLHF